The present entry profiles one T cell receptor (beta chain) with its context. Trimming stripped 1 base from V and 5 bases from J, with 14 bases between. This CDR3 region has 16 residues. Looked up from germline, CDR1 is KGHSH and CDR2 is LQKENI. This record belongs to a study of blood T cell repertoires in COVID-19. The assay was immunoSEQ multiplex PCR, and TCRdb's table has in-frame clones only and misses some. The sample comprises approximately 300,000 clones, 70% to 90% of which are singletons, and approximately 5% rests with the top ten. This chain uses TRBV18 with TRBJ1-4; no clear D gene. This receptor was obtained from a woman aged 25 to 45 who had recovered from COVID-19. Sequencing input: PBMCs or T cells enriched from blood (not recorded which). This chain's CDR3 is CASSPLSAGGNEKLFF. DNA of the CDR3: TGTGCCAGCTCACCACTTTCGGCGGGAGGGAATGAAAAACTGTTTTTT. The variable domain in full, completed from reference TRBV18 and TRBJ1-4, reads NAGVMQNPRHLVRRRGQEARLRCSPMKGHSHVYWYRQLPEEGLKFMVYLQKENIIDESGMPKERFSAEFPKEGPSILRIQQVVRGDSAAYFCASSPLSAGGNEKLFFGSGTQLSVL.